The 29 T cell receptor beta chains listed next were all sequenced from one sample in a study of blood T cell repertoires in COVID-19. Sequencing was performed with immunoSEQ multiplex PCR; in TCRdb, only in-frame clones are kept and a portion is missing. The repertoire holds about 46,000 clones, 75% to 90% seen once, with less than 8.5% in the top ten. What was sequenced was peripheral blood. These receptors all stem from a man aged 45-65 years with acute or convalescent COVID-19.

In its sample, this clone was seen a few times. The CDR3 bases are TGTGCCAGCAGTGAAGGGACAGGGCACACAGATACGCAGTATTTT. Translated: CASSEGTGHTDTQYF. The V gene is TRBV6-1, the J gene TRBJ2-3, with 8 positions matching TRBD1. V shed 1 base and J 2 bases; nucleotides not matched to a gene: 2. In germline, CDR1 is MNHNS, CDR2 SASEGT. The CDR3 loop spans 15 amino acids.

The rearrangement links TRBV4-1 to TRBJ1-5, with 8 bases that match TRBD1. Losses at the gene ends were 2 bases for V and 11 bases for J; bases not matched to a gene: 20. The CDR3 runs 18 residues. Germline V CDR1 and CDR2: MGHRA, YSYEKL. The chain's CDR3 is CASSQSILGQAVRRAQHF. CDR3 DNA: TGCGCCAGCAGCCAATCGATCTTGGGACAGGCCGTCCGCCGGGCCCAGCATTTT.

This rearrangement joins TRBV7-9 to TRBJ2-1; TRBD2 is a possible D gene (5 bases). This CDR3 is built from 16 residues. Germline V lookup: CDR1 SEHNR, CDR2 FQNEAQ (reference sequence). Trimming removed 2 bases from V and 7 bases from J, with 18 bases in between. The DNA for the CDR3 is TGTGCCAGCAGCTTACAGATAGCCGGGGTTCGGAATGAGCAGTTCTTC. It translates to CASSLQIAGVRNEQFF.

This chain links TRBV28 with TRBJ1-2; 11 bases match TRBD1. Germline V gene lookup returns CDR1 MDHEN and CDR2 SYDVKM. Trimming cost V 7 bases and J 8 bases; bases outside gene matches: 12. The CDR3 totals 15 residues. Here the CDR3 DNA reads TGTGCCAGCACCACCGGGACAGGGGGATTGGGCGGCTACACCTTC. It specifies CASTTGTGGLGGYTF.

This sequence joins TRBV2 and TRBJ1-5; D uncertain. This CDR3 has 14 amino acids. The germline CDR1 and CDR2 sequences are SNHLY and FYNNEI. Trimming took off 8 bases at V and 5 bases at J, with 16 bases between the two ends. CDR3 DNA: TGTGCCAGCTCTCGGGGTCGGGGTTATCAGCCCCAGCATTTT. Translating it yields CASSRGRGYQPQHF.

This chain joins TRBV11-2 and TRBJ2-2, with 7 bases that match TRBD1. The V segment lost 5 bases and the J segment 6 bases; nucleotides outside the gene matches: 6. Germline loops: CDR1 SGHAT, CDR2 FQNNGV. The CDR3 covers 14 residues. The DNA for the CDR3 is TGTGCCAGCAGCGCAGGCGGACAGGCCGGGGAGCTGTTTTTT. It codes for CASSAGGQAGELFF.

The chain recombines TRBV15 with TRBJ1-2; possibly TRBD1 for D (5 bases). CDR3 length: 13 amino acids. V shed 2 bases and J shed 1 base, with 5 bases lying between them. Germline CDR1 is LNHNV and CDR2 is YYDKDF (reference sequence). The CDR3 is CATSRQGNYGYTF. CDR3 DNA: TGTGCCACCAGCAGACAGGGTAACTATGGCTACACCTTC.

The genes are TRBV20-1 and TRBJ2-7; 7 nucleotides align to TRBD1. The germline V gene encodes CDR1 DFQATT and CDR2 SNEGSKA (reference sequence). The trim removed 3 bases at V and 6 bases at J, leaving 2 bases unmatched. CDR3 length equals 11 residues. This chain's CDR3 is CSASNRGEQYF. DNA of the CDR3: TGCAGTGCTAGTAACAGGGGCGAGCAGTACTTC.

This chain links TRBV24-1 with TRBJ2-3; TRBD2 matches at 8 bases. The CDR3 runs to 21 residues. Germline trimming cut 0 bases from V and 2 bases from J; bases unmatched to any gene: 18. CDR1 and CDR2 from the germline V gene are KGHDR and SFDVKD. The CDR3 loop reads CATSDLQPRGGAGAFTDTQYF. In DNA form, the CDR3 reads TGTGCCACCAGTGATTTGCAGCCCCGCGGGGGAGCGGGGGCCTTCACAGATACGCAGTATTTT.

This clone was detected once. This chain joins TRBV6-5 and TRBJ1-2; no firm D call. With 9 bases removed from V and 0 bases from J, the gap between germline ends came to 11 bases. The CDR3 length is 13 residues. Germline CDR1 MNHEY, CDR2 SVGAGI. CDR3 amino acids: CASVSTANYGYTF. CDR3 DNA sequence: TGTGCCAGTGTGAGCACAGCTAACTATGGCTACACCTTC.

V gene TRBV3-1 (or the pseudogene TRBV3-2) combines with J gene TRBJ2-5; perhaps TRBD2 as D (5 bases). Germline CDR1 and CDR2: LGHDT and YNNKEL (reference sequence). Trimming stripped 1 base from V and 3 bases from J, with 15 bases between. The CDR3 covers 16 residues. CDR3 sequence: CASSQVAVGVKETQYF. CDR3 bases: TGTGCCAGCAGCCAAGTGGCTGTGGGAGTAAAAGAGACCCAGTACTTC.

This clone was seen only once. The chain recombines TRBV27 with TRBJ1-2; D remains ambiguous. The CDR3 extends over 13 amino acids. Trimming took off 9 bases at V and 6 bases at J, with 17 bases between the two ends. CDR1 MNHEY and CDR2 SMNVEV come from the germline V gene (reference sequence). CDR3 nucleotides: TGTGCCAGGGAATACTATGACGGGAATGGCTACACCTTC. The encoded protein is CAREYYDGNGYTF.

CDR3 loop: CAISPGGNNQPQHF. DNA of the CDR3: TGTGCCATCAGCCCAGGGGGCAACAATCAGCCCCAGCATTTT. This chain joins TRBV10-3 and TRBJ1-5; TRBD1 aligns across 8 bases. V was clipped by 6 bases and J by 3 bases; unmatched bases: 4. The CDR3 loop spans 14 amino acids. CDR1 and CDR2 (germline): ENHRY, SYGVKD.

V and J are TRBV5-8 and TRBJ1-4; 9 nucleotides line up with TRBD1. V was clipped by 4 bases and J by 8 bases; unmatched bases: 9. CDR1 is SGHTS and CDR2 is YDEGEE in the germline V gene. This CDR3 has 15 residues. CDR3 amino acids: CASSGRTGVGEKLFF. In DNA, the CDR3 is TGTGCCAGCAGCGGTCGGACAGGGGTCGGCGAAAAACTGTTTTTT.

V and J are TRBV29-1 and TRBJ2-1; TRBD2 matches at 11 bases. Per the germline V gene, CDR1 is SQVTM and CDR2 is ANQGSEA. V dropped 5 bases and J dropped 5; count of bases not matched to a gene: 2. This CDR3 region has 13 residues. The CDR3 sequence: CSVSSGGNNEQFF. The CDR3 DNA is TGCAGCGTTTCTAGCGGGGGGAACAATGAGCAGTTCTTC.

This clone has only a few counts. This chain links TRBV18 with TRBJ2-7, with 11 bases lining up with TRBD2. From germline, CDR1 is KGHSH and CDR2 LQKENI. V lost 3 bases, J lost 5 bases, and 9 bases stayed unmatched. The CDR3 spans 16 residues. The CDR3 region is CASSPDTSGSVNEQYF. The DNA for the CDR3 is TGTGCCAGCTCACCGGATACTAGCGGGAGCGTGAACGAGCAGTACTTC.

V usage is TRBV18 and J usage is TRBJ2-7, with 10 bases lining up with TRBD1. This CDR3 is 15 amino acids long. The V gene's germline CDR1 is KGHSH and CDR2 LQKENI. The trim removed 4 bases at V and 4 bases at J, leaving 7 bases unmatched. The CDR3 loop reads CASSRDRGRNYEQYF. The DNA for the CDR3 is TGTGCCAGCTCACGCGACAGGGGGCGCAATTACGAGCAGTACTTC.

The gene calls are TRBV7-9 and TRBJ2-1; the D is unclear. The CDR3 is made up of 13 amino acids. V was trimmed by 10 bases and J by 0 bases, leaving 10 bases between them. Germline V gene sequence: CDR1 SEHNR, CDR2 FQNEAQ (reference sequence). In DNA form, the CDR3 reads TGTGCCATCCTACTCGGCTCCTACAATGAGCAGTTCTTC. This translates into CAILLGSYNEQFF. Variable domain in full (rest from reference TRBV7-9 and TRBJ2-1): DTGVSQNPRHKITKRGQNVTFRCDPISEHNRLYWYRQTLGQGPEFLTYFQNEAQLEKSRLLSDRFSAERPKGSFSTLEIQRTEQGDSAMYLCAILLGSYNEQFFGPGTRLTVL.

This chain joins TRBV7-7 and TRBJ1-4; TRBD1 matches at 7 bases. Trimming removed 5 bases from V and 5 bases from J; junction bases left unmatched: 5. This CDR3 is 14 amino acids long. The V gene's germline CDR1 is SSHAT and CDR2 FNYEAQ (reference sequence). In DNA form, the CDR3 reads TGTGCCAGCAGCCGAGGGACAGCGAATGAAAAACTGTTTTTT. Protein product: CASSRGTANEKLFF.

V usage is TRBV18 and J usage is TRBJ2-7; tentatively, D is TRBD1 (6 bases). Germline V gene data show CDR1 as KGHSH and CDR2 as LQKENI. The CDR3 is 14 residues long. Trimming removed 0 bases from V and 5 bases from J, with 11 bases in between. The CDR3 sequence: CASSPPGRGDEQYF. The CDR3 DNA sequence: TGTGCCAGCTCACCACCAGGCAGGGGCGACGAGCAGTACTTC.

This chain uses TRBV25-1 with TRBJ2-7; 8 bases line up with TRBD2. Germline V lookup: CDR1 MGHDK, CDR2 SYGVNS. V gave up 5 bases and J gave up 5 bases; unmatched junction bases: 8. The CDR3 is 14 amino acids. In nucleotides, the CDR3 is TGTGCCAGCAGTTCGGGACTAGTCGTCAACGAGCAGTACTTC. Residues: CASSSGLVVNEQYF.

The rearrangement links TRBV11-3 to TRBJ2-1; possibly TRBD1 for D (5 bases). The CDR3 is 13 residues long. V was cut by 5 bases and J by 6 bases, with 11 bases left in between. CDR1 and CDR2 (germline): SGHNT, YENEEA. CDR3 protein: CASSTTATNEQFF. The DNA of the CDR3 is TGTGCCAGCAGCACGACAGCCACCAATGAGCAGTTCTTC.

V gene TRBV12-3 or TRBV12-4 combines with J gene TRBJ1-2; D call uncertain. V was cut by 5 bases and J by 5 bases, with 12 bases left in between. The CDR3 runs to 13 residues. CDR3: CASSPLEGYGYTF. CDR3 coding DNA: TGTGCCAGCAGTCCGCTTGAGGGTTATGGCTACACCTTC.

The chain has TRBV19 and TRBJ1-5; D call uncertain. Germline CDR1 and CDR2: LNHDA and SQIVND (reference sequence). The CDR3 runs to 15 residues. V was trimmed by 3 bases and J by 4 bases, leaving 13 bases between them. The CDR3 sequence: CASSMGRPENQPQHF. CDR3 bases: TGTGCCAGTAGTATGGGCAGGCCAGAAAATCAGCCCCAGCATTTT.

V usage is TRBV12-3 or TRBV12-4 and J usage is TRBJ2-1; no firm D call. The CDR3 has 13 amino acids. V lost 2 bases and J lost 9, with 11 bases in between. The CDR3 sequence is CASSLSRGGEQFF. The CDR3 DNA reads TGTGCCAGCAGTTTAAGTCGTGGCGGTGAGCAGTTCTTC.

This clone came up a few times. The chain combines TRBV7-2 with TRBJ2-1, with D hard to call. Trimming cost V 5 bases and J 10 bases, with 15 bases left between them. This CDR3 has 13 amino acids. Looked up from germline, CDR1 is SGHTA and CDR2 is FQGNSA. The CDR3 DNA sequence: TGTGCCAGCAGCCCCTCGAACGTTGGCGAGCAGTTCTTC. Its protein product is CASSPSNVGEQFF.

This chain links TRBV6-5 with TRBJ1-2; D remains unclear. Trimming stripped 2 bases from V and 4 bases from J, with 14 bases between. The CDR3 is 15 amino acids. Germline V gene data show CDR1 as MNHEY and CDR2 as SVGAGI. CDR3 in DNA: TGTGCCAGCAGTTACGGTATCAGTAACCCCTATGGCTACACCTTC. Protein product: CASSYGISNPYGYTF.

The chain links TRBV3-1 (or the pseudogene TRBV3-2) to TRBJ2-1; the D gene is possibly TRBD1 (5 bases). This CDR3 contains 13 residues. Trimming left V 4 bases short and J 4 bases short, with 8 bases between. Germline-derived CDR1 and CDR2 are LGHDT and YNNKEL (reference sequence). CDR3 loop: CASSRDRYNEQFF. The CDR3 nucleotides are TGTGCCAGCAGCCGCGACAGATACAATGAGCAGTTCTTC.

The DNA of the CDR3 is TGTGCCAGCAGCTCCTCGGGGACACCGACGAACAATGAGCAGTTCTTC. Its translation: CASSSSGTPTNNEQFF. This chain connects TRBV9 to TRBJ2-1, with D maybe TRBD1 (6 bases). Germline CDR1 is SGDLS and CDR2 is YYNGEE. Trimming cost V 4 bases and J 5 bases, with 19 bases left between them. This CDR3 is 16 amino acids long.